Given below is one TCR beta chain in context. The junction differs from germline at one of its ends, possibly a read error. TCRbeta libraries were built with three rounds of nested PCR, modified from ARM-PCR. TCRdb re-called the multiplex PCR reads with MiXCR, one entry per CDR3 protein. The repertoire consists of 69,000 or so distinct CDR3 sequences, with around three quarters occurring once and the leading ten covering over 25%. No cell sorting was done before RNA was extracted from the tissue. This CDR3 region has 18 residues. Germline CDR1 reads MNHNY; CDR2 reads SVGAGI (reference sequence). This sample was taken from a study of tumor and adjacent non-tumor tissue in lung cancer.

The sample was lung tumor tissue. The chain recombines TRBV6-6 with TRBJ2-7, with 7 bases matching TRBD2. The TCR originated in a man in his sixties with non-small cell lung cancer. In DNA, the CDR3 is TGTGCCAGCAGTTACGGGGGGGTAAGTGGAGGTCTCTCTTACGAGCAATACTTC. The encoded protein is CASSYGGVSGGLSYEQYF.